The T cell receptor beta chain described here comes from a study of T cell repertoires in ileal Crohn's disease. General study points: Clonality above 26.8% at surgery always came with endoscopic recurrence.

About this clone itself: Antigen specificity is unknown.

The ends lost 6 bases at V and 0 bases at J; junction bases unmatched: 7. The CDR3 consists of 16 residues. Looked up from germline, CDR1 is LNHDA and CDR2 is SQIVND (reference sequence). Method: immunoSEQ multiplex PCR; TCRdb's copy keeps in-frame clones and lacks some. The data contain a few thousand clones, just over 95% of them singletons. Patients were adults with ileal or ileocolonic Crohn's disease needing resection. The chain carries TRBV19 and TRBJ2-3, with 9 bases fitting TRBD1. The source material was ileal tissue. This TCR came from an adult with Crohn's disease. The CDR3 DNA follows: TGTGCCAGTAGAAACAGGGGGCTCCTCAGCACAGATACGCAGTATTTT. Residues: CASRNRGLLSTDTQYF.